The 13 T cell receptor beta chains listed next were all sequenced from one sample in a study of blood T cell repertoires in COVID-19. Data came from immunoSEQ multiplex PCR; TCRdb stores just in-frame clones and leaves some out. The table lists 470,000 or so clones, approximately 85% of them singletons, with about 3% in the top ten. Sequencing was performed on peripheral blood. These receptors originate from a human donor in a cohort sampled during active COVID-19.

The chain carries TRBV28 and TRBJ2-7; TRBD1 is a possible D gene (6 bases). This CDR3 comprises 12 residues. The germline V gene encodes CDR1 MDHEN and CDR2 SYDVKM. V was clipped by 7 bases and J by 4 bases, with 11 bases between them. The CDR3 DNA reads as TGTGCCAGCAATTCACAGGGATACGAGCAGTACTTC. Its translation: CASNSQGYEQYF.

The V gene is TRBV3-1 (or the pseudogene TRBV3-2), the J gene TRBJ1-5; D is unclear. The CDR3 runs 14 residues. The V and J ends lost 0 bases and 2 bases respectively, with 5 bases between them. Germline CDR1 LGHDT, CDR2 YNNKEL (reference sequence). CDR3 residues: CASSQDIGNQPQHF. In DNA, the CDR3 is TGTGCCAGCAGCCAAGATATCGGCAATCAGCCCCAGCATTTT.

J is TRBJ1-6 and V is TRBV6-1; D is perhaps TRBD1 (5 bases). V was shortened by 1 base and J by 10 bases, with 14 bases between the two germline ends. CDR1 MNHNS and CDR2 SASEGT come from the germline V gene. This CDR3 contains 15 residues. The CDR3 bases are TGTGCCAGCAGTGAAGGAATCCTCCGGGGGTCACCCCTCCACTTT. Its translation is CASSEGILRGSPLHF.

The J gene is TRBJ2-5, the V gene TRBV7-3; 7 bases agree with TRBD2. The CDR3 totals 15 residues. In germline, CDR1 is SGHTA, CDR2 FQGTGA. Trimming at V came to 4 bases and at J to 4 bases, leaving 9 bases not matched to a gene. CDR3 in DNA: TGTGCCAGCAGCTGGGGGAGGCGGGAGTCAGAGACCCAGTACTTC. Translation: CASSWGRRESETQYF.

This sequence joins TRBV29-1 and TRBJ2-3; the match to TRBD1 covers 8 bases. The CDR3 is made up of 15 amino acids. CDR1 and CDR2 (germline): SQVTM, ANQGSEA. V trimming: 3 bases; J trimming: 4 bases; junction bases outside the gene matches: 9. The DNA for the CDR3 is TGCAGCGTTGATCCCGTGACAGGGGCGGCAGATACGCAGTATTTT. Translated, it gives CSVDPVTGAADTQYF.

This chain connects TRBV9 to TRBJ1-5; D gene ambiguous. The germline V gene has CDR1 SGDLS and CDR2 YYNGEE. This CDR3 region has 14 residues. V gave up 2 bases and J gave up 3 bases, with 9 bases separating them. CDR3 DNA: TGTGCCAGCAGCGTTGGGCAGATCAATCAGCCCCAGCATTTT. Its translation: CASSVGQINQPQHF.

V is TRBV5-1 and J is TRBJ1-4; 7 nucleotides agree with TRBD1. The CDR3 sequence is 16 residues long. Germline assignment: CDR1 SGHRS and CDR2 YFSETQ. V was clipped by 0 bases and J by 0 bases; unmatched bases: 2. Written as DNA, the CDR3 is TGCGCCAGCAGCTTGGACAGGGGCTCAACTAATGAAAAACTGTTTTTT. It translates to CASSLDRGSTNEKLFF. Supplemented by reference TRBV5-1 and TRBJ1-4, the full variable domain reads KAGVTQTPRYLIKTRGQQVTLSCSPISGHRSVSWYQQTPGQGLQFLFEYFSETQRNKGNFPGRFSGRQFSNSRSEMNVSTLELGDSALYLCASSLDRGSTNEKLFFGSGTQLSVL.

The rearrangement links TRBV3-1 (or the pseudogene TRBV3-2) to TRBJ1-2, with a tentative D call TRBD1 (6 bases). Trimming took 0 bases from V and 8 from J, leaving 16 bases between them. The CDR3 is made up of 15 amino acids. Germline V gene sequence: CDR1 LGHDT, CDR2 YNNKEL (reference sequence). The chain's CDR3 is CASSQDLSDRLGYTF. CDR3 DNA: TGTGCCAGCAGCCAAGATCTATCCGACAGGCTCGGCTACACCTTC.

This CDR3 is CASSFLSNLNTEAFF. CDR3 nucleotide sequence: TGTGCCAGCAGTTTCTTGAGCAACTTAAACACTGAAGCTTTCTTT. The chain carries TRBV27 and TRBJ1-1; no firm D call. The V gene lost 3 bases and the J gene lost 2 bases, with 13 bases spanning the gap. The CDR3 is made up of 15 amino acids. The germline gives CDR1 MNHEY, CDR2 SMNVEV (reference sequence).

This clone occurred once. The chain couples TRBV19 to TRBJ1-1, with D maybe TRBD1 (6 bases). The germline CDR1 and CDR2 sequences are LNHDA and SQIVND (reference sequence). V lost 6 bases, J lost 8 bases, and 13 bases lay in between. The CDR3 length is 12 residues. CDR3 sequence: CASRTMDREAFF. The CDR3 nucleotides read TGTGCCAGTAGAACTATGGACAGAGAAGCTTTCTTT.

The sample holds one count of this clone. The chain uses TRBV18 and TRBJ2-3; D perhaps matches TRBD1 (5 bases). The CDR3 sequence is 15 residues long. V was trimmed by 3 bases and J by 3 bases, leaving 13 bases between them. Germline lookup yields CDR1 KGHSH and CDR2 LQKENI. CDR3 sequence reads: CASSPGLKGTDTQYF. CDR3 DNA sequence: TGTGCCAGCTCACCTGGCTTGAAGGGGACAGATACGCAGTATTTT.

V usage is TRBV5-5 and J usage is TRBJ1-5, with 11 nucleotides matching TRBD1. Germline V gene sequence: CDR1 SGHKS, CDR2 YYEKEE (reference sequence). V lost 4 bases and J lost 0; bases outside the gene matches: 9. The CDR3 spans 18 residues. The CDR3 bases are TGTGCCAGCAGCCACCGGGACAGGGGGACTTATAGCAATCAGCCCCAGCATTTT. Protein: CASSHRDRGTYSNQPQHF.

This chain links TRBV5-8 with TRBJ1-2; 8 bases line up with TRBD1. V shed 3 bases, J shed 6 bases, and the junction held 10 bases outside the gene matches. The CDR3 loop spans 15 amino acids. Germline V gene data show CDR1 as SGHTS and CDR2 as YDEGEE. CDR3 region: CASSSIRGRADGYTF. In nucleotides, the CDR3 is TGTGCCAGCAGCTCAATCAGGGGGCGAGCAGATGGCTACACCTTC.